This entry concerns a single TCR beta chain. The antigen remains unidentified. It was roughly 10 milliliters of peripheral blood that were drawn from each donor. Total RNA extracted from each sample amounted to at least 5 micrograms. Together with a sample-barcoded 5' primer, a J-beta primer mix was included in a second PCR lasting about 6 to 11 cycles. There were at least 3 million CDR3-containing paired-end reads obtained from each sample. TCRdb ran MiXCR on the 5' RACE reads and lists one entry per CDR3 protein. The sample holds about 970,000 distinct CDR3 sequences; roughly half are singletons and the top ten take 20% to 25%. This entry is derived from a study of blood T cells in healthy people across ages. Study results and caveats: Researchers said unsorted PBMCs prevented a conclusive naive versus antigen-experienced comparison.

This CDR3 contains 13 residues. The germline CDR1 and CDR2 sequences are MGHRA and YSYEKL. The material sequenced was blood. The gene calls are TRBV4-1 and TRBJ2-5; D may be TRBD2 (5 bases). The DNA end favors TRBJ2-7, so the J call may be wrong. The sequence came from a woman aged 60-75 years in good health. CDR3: CASSLQTRGEQYF. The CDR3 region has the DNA TGCGCCAGCAGCCTGCAAACTAGAGGCGAGCAGTACTTC.